The clone carrying this T cell receptor beta chain was counted only a few times. CDR3 length: 14 amino acids. Trimming left V 0 bases short and J 4 bases short, with 9 bases between. Germline CDR1 is SGHDT and CDR2 is YYEEEE. TCRdb itself ran the 5' RACE reads through MiXCR, one entry per CDR3 protein. The sample has just over 450,000 distinct CDR3 sequences; more than 13% are singletons. These data come from a study of identical twins. This same sample was also taken into another study, of yellow fever vaccine responses in identical twins.

This chain connects TRBV5-6 to TRBJ2-3, with D perhaps being TRBD1 or TRBD2 (5 bases each). Source material: CD4+ T cells sorted from blood. This TCR was sampled from a woman younger than 35 in good health. This CDR3 is CASSLVGEADTQYF. The CDR3 DNA reads TGTGCCAGCAGCTTGGTGGGGGAAGCAGATACGCAGTATTTT.